The entry that follows covers one TCR beta chain sequence. These data are taken from a study of blood T cell repertoires in COVID-19. From germline, CDR1 is SGHKS and CDR2 YYEKEE (reference sequence). V lost 4 bases to trimming and J lost 4 bases; unmatched junction nucleotides: 5. The CDR3 spans 14 residues. Produced via immunoSEQ multiplex PCR; TCRdb's table is partial and in-frame only. The sample lists roughly 160,000 clones, approximately 80% occurring once. The chain has TRBV5-5 and TRBJ1-2, with 9 bases lining up with TRBD1. This TCR was recovered from a woman aged 55 to 70 with acute or convalescent COVID-19. The material sequenced was peripheral blood. CDR3 sequence (DNA): TGTGCCAGCAGCGCCGGGACAGGGTTCTATGGCTACACCTTC. Translated: CASSAGTGFYGYTF.